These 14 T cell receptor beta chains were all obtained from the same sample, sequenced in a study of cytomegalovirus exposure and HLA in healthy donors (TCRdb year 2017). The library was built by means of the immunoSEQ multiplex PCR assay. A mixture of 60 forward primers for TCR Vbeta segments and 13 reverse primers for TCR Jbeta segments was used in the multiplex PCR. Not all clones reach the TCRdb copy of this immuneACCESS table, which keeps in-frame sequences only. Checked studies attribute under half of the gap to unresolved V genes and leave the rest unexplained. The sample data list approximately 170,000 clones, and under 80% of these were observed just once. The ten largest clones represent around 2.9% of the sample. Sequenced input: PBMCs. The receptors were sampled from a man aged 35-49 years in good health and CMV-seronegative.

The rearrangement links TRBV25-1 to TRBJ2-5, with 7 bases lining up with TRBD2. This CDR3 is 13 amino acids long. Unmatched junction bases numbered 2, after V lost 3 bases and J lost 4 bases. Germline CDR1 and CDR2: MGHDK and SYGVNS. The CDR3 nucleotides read TGTGCCAGCAGTGAGCGGGGGTTAGAGACCCAGTACTTC. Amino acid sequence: CASSERGLETQYF. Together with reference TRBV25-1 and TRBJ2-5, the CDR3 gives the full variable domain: EADIYQTPRYLVIGTGKKITLECSQTMGHDKMYWYQQDPGMELHLIHYSYGVNSTEKGDLSSESTVSRIRTEHFPLTLESARPSHTSQYLCASSERGLETQYFGPGTRLLVL.

The CDR3 DNA is TGTGCCAGCTCACCGGGGCTAGCGGGGGACCGCACAGATACGCAGTATTTT. It yields the protein CASSPGLAGDRTDTQYF. The chain carries TRBV18 and TRBJ2-3, with TRBD2 matching over 10 bases. J was trimmed by 1 base and V by 3 bases; bases with no gene match: 7. Germline assignment: CDR1 KGHSH and CDR2 LQKENI. CDR3 length: 17 residues.

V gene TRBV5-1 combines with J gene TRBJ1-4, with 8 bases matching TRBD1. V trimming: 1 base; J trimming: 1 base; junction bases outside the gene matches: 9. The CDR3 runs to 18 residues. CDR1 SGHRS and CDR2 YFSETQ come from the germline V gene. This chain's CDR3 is CASSLTPGGGLTNEKLFF. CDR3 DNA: TGCGCCAGCAGCTTGACCCCAGGGGGCGGGTTAACTAATGAAAAACTGTTTTTT.

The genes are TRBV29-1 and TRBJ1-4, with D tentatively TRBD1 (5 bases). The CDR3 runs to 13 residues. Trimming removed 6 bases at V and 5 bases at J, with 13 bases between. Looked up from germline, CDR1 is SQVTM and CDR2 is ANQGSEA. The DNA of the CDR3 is TGCAGCGTGGCGTGGGGGGGGAATGAAAAACTGTTTTTT. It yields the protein CSVAWGGNEKLFF.

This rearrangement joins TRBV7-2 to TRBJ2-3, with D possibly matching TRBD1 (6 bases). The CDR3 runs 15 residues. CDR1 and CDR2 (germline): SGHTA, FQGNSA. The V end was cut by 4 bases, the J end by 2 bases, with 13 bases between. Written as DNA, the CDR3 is TGTGCCAGCAGCTCACTCGGACAGTACACAGATACGCAGTATTTT. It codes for CASSSLGQYTDTQYF. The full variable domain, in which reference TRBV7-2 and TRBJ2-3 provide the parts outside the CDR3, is GAGVSQSPSNKVTEKGKDVELRCDPISGHTALYWYRQSLGQGLEFLIYFQGNSAPDKSGLPSDRFSAERTGGSVSTLTIQRTQQEDSAVYLCASSSLGQYTDTQYFGPGTRLTVL.

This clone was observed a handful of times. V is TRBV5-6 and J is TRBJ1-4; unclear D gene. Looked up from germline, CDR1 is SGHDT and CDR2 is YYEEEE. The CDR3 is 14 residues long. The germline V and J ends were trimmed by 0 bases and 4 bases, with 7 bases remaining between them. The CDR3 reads CASSLASVNEKLFF. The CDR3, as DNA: TGTGCCAGCAGCTTGGCCAGCGTTAATGAAAAACTGTTTTTT. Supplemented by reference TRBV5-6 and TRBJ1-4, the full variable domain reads DAGVTQSPTHLIKTRGQQVTLRCSPKSGHDTVSWYQQALGQGPQFIFQYYEEEERQRGNFPDRFSGHQFPNYSSELNVNALLLGDSALYLCASSLASVNEKLFFGSGTQLSVL.

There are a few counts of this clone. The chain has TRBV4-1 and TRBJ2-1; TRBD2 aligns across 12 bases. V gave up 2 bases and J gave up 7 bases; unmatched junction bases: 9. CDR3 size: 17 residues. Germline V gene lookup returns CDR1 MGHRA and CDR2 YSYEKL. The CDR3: CASSQRQGLAGRNEQFF. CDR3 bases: TGCGCCAGCAGCCAAAGGCAAGGACTAGCGGGACGGAATGAGCAGTTCTTC.

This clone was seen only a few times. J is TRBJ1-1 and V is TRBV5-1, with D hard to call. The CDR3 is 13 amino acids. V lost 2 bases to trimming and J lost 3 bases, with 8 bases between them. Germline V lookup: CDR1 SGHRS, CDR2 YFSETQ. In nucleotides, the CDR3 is TGCGCCAGCAGCTTCGCGGCGGACACTGAAGCTTTCTTT. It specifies CASSFAADTEAFF.

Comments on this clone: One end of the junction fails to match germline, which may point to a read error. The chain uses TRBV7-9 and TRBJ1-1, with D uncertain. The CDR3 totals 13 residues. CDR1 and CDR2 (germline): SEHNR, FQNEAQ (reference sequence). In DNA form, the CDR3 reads TGTTCCAGCAGCTTAGGCCCAGGCACTGAAGCTTTCTTT. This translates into CSSSLGPGTEAFF.

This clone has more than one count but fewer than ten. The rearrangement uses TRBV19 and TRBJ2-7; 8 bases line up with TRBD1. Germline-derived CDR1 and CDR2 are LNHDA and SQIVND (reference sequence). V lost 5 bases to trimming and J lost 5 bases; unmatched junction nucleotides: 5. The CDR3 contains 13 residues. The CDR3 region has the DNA TGTGCCAGTAGTCCTTCAGGGGGCAACGAGCAGTACTTC. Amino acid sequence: CASSPSGGNEQYF.

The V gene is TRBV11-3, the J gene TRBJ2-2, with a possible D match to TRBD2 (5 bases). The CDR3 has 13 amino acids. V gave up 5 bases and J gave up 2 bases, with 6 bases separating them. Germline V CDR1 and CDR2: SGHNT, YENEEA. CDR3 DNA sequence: TGTGCCAGCAGCCGGGGAAACACCGGGGAGCTGTTTTTT. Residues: CASSRGNTGELFF.

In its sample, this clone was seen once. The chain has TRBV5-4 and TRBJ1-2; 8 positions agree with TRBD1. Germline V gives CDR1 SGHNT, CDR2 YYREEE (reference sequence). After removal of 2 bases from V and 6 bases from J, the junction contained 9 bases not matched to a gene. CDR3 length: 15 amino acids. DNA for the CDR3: TGTGCCAGCAGCTTCCCGAGCAGGGGGCCGGATGGCTACACCTTC. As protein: CASSFPSRGPDGYTF.

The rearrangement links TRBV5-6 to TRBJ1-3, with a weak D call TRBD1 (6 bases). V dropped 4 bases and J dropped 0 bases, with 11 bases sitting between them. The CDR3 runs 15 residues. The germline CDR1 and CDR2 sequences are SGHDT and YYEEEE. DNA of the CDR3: TGTGCCAGCAGCCTACCGGACAGCTCTGGAAACACCATATATTTT. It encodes CASSLPDSSGNTIYF.

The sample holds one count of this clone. The CDR3 loop is CASSLDQLAGVTDTQYF. DNA for the CDR3: TGTGCCAGCAGCTTAGATCAACTAGCGGGAGTTACAGATACGCAGTATTTT. The chain carries TRBV11-2 and TRBJ2-3, with TRBD2 identical over 11 bases. V shed 0 bases and J 3 bases; nucleotides not matched to a gene: 5. The CDR3 is made up of 17 amino acids. The germline V gene has CDR1 SGHAT and CDR2 FQNNGV.